The clone carrying this TCR beta chain has only one observation. Described time point: 2015-2016 season, 7 days after influenza vaccination. Sorted blood CD4 subsets were sequenced before and after adults received seasonal inactivated influenza vaccine. The germline V gene encodes CDR1 MNHEY and CDR2 SVGAGI. V was clipped by 2 bases and J by 5 bases; unmatched bases: 5. This CDR3 contains 14 residues. This sample was taken from a study of follicular helper T cells after annual influenza vaccination. Study context: For some subjects, blood spans the 2013-2014, 2014-2015 and 2015-2016 annual vaccinations.

Clones were read by immunoSEQ multiplex PCR, and TCRdb kept only the in-frame ones, dropping some. Counted here are 8,500 to 11,000 clones, approximately 87% occurring once; the ten biggest clones make up 0.3% to 0.45%. The receptor comes from an adult who received the influenza vaccine. V usage is TRBV6-5 and J usage is TRBJ1-2, with 7 bases matching TRBD1. Sequencing was performed on CXCR5- memory CD4+ T cells sorted from blood, taken 7 days after influenza vaccination. DNA for the CDR3: TGTGCCAGCAGTTACGGGGGACAGCCTTATGGCTACACCTTC. It codes for CASSYGGQPYGYTF.